The entry below gives a single T cell receptor (beta chain) sequence along with its context. This entry belongs to a study of Siglec-9 on CD8 T cells in melanoma. Profiled with immunoSEQ multiplex PCR; TCRdb holds only in-frame clones, not every one. Of about 36,000 clones in the sample, about 86% were seen once. Germline CDR1 SQVTM, CDR2 ANQGSEA. The CDR3 contains 11 residues. The sequenced sample consisted of Siglec-9- CD8+ T cells sorted from blood. The clonotype originates from a human donor in good health. This sequence joins TRBV29-1 and TRBJ1-1; no clear D gene. CDR3 coding DNA: TGCAGATCCCTTGACGGAACTGAAGCTTTCTTT. Its protein product is CRSLDGTEAFF.